The entry below gives a single T cell receptor beta chain sequence along with its context. The sample originates from a study of cytomegalovirus exposure and HLA in healthy donors. Between the trimmed V and J ends, which lost 5 bases and 2 bases, there was a span of 20 bases. Germline loops: CDR1 SGHNT, CDR2 YENEEA. There are 17 residues in the CDR3. The PCR made use of 60 Vbeta and 13 Jbeta primers. Assay used: immunoSEQ multiplex PCR; TCRdb lists only in-frame clones, some missing. The data show 74,000 or so clones, around 80% seen once. Sequencing input: PBMCs. This chain links TRBV11-3 with TRBJ2-3; maybe TRBD2 (6 bases). The receptor's source is a man in his fifties or sixties in good health and CMV-seropositive. The DNA for the CDR3 is TGTGCCAGCAGCGACGGATCAGGCGGGGAACTCACAGATACGCAGTATTTT. This codes for CASSDGSGGELTDTQYF.